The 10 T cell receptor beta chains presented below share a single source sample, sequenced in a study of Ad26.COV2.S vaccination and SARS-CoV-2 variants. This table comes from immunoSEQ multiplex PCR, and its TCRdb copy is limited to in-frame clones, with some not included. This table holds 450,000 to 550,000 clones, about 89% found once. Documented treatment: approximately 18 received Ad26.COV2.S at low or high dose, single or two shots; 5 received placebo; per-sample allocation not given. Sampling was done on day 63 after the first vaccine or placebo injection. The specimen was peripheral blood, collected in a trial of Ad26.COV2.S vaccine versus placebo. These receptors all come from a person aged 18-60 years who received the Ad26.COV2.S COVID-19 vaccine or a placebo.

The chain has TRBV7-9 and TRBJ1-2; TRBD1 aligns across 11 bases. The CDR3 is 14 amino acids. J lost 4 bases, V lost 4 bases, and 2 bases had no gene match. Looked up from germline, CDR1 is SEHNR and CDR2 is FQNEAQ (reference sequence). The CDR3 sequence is CASSSGTGGYGYTF. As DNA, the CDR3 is TGTGCCAGCAGCTCCGGGACAGGGGGCTATGGCTACACCTTC.

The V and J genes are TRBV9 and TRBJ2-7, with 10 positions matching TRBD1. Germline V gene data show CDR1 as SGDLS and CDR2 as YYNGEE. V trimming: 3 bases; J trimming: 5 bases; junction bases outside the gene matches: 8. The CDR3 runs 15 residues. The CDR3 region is CASSETGTGVHEQYF. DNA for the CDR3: TGTGCCAGCAGCGAAACCGGGACAGGGGTTCACGAGCAGTACTTC.

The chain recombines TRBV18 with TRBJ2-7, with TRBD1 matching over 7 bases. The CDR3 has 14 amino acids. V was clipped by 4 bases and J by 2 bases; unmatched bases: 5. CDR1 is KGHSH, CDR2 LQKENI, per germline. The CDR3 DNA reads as TGTGCCAGCTCACGCTTGGGACAGACCTACGAGCAGTACTTC. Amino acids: CASSRLGQTYEQYF.

In DNA form, the CDR3 reads TGTGCCACCAGCGGACTCTACGGACAGGGAAGTTCCTACGAGCAGTACTTC. It translates to CATSGLYGQGSSYEQYF. The rearrangement links TRBV15 to TRBJ2-7, with 8 bases that match TRBD1. Trimming cost V 5 bases and J 1 base; bases outside gene matches: 13. The CDR3 consists of 17 residues. In germline, CDR1 is LNHNV, CDR2 YYDKDF (reference sequence).

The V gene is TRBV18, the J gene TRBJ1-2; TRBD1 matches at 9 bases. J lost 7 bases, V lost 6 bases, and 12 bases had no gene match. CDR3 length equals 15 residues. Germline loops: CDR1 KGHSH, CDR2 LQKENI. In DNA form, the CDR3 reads TGTGCCAGCTCCAATTCCGGGACAGGGATTATTGGCTACACCTTC. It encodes CASSNSGTGIIGYTF. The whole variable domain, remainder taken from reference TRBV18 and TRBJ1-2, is NAGVMQNPRHLVRRRGQEARLRCSPMKGHSHVYWYRQLPEEGLKFMVYLQKENIIDESGMPKERFSAEFPKEGPSILRIQQVVRGDSAAYFCASSNSGTGIIGYTFGSGTRLTVV.

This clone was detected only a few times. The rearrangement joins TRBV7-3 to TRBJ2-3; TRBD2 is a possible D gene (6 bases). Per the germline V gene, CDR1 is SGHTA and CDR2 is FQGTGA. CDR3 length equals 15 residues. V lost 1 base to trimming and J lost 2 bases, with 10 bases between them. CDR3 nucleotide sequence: TGTGCCAGCAGCTTAAGGGGCGGGGCCACAGATACGCAGTATTTT. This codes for CASSLRGGATDTQYF.

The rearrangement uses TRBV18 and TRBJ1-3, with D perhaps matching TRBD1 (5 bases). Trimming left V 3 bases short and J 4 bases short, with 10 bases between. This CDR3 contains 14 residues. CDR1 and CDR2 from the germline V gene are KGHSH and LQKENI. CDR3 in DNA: TGTGCCAGCTCACCCAGGGAGGCCGGAAACACCATATATTTT. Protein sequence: CASSPREAGNTIYF.

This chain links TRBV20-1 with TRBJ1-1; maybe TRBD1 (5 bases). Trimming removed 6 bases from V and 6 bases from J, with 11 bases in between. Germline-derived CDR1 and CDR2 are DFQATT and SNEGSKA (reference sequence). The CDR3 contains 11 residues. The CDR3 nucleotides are TGCAGTGCCCTTAGGGGTCCTGAAGCTTTCTTT. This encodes CSALRGPEAFF.

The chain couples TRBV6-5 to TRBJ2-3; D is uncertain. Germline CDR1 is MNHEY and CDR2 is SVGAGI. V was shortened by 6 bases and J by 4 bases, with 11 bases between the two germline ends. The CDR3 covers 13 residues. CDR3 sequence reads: CASRRAGADTQYF. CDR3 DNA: TGTGCCAGCAGACGGGCCGGAGCAGATACGCAGTATTTT.

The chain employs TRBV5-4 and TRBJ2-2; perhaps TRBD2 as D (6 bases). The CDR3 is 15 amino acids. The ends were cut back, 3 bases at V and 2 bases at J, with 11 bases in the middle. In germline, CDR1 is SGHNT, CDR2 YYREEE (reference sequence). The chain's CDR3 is CASSSGLPNTGELFF. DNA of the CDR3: TGTGCCAGCAGCTCGGGACTCCCAAACACCGGGGAGCTGTTTTTT.